These 30 T cell receptor beta chains originate from one sample sequenced in a study of T cells in Graves' hyperthyroidism and ophthalmopathy. What was amplified from RNA transcripts were TCR beta CDR3 regions. With the HTBI primer set, the TCR CDR3 went through a first round of RT-PCR. TCRdb independently ran MiXCR on the multiplex PCR reads; one entry per CDR3 protein. The sample yields about 410,000 distinct CDR3 sequences, about 14% seen once. The sequencing input was blood. Source of these receptors: a man aged 18 to 35 with Graves' ophthalmopathy.

In this sample, this clonotype turned up many times. V gene TRBV15 combines with J gene TRBJ1-6, with D perhaps TRBD1 (6 bases). The V and J ends lost 0 bases and 7 bases respectively, with 10 bases between them. Germline CDR1 reads LNHNV; CDR2 reads YYDKDF (reference sequence). This CDR3 comprises 15 residues. CDR3: CATSRDQGYNSPLHF. The CDR3 DNA reads as TGTGCCACCAGCAGAGATCAGGGGTACAATTCACCCCTCCACTTT.

This clonotype was counted at least ten times. The V and J genes are TRBV30 and TRBJ1-2, with D hard to call. Germline V gene lookup returns CDR1 GTSNPN and CDR2 SVGIG (reference sequence). The CDR3 is 12 residues long. V was shortened by 1 base and J by 8 bases, with 11 bases between the two germline ends. Here the CDR3 DNA reads TGTGCCTGGAGTGGGTCCCCTGGGGGCTACACCTTC. This translates into CAWSGSPGGYTF. Filled out from reference TRBV30 and TRBJ1-2, the complete variable domain reads SQTIHQWPATLVQPVGSPLSLECTVEGTSNPNLYWYRQAAGRGLQLLFYSVGIGQISSEVPQNLSASRPQDRQFILSSKKLLLSDSGFYLCAWSGSPGGYTFGSGTRLTVV.

This clonotype was observed at least ten times. J is TRBJ2-5 and V is TRBV7-9; the match to TRBD1 covers 8 bases. The CDR3 has 14 amino acids. V trimming: 4 bases; J trimming: 5 bases; junction bases outside the gene matches: 6. CDR1 and CDR2 from the germline V gene are SEHNR and FQNEAQ (reference sequence). The CDR3 nucleotides read TGTGCCAGCAGCTGGGGACAGGAGGGGGAGACCCAGTACTTC. This codes for CASSWGQEGETQYF.

In the case of this clonotype: A much larger clone differs by one base, so this may be a read error. The V call is TRBV5-1, the J call TRBJ2-7; 14 bases align to TRBD2. With the DNA end fitting TRBJ2-1 better, the J assignment may be wrong. This CDR3 contains 15 residues. Germline CDR1 reads SGHRS; CDR2 reads YFSETQ. The CDR3, as DNA: TGCGCCTGCAGCTTGGGACTAGCGGGAGCCCACGAGCAGTTCTTC. This encodes CACSLGLAGAHEQFF.

Turning to this clonotype: This sequence may be a read error, since a much larger clone differs from it by one base. In DNA form, the CDR3 reads TGTGCCAGCAGCCCCGACCAGGGTTCCTTAAACAATCAGCCCCAGCATTTT. It specifies CASSPDQGSLNNQPQHF. The chain recombines TRBV7-9 with TRBJ1-5; D possibly corresponds to TRBD1 (5 bases). Germline values: CDR1 SEHNR, CDR2 FQNEAQ (reference sequence). The CDR3 is 17 amino acids. Trimming cost V 5 bases and J 3 bases, with 20 bases left between them.

Only a few counts were recorded for this clonotype. The chain has TRBV12-3 or TRBV12-4 and TRBJ2-7; 8 positions agree with TRBD2. This CDR3 comprises 16 residues. Trimming removed 4 bases from V and 5 bases from J; junction bases left unmatched: 13. The CDR3 sequence is CASSSPGLGNSHEQYF. As DNA, the CDR3 is TGTGCCAGCAGTTCCCCGGGACTAGGAAATTCCCACGAGCAGTACTTC.

This clonotype was seen ten or more times. The chain couples TRBV5-1 to TRBJ1-5, with D possibly TRBD1 on 5 matching bases. Germline CDR1 is SGHRS and CDR2 is YFSETQ. There are 13 residues in the CDR3. With 0 bases removed from V and 8 bases from J, the gap between germline ends came to 9 bases. CDR3 sequence: CASSLVRGEPQHF. CDR3 in DNA: TGCGCCAGCAGCTTGGTTAGGGGTGAGCCCCAGCATTTT.

This clonotype occurred a few times. The rearrangement links TRBV5-1 to TRBJ2-3, with 9 bases identical to TRBD2. The J segment lost 3 bases and the V segment lost 4 bases, leaving 9 bases of the junction unmatched. Looked up from germline, CDR1 is SGHRS and CDR2 is YFSETQ. The CDR3 sequence is 16 residues long. The CDR3 is CASSVGASGTTDTQYF. The CDR3 coding sequence is TGCGCCAGCAGCGTAGGGGCTAGCGGGACGACAGATACGCAGTATTTT. The full variable domain, its missing parts supplied by reference TRBV5-1 and TRBJ2-3, is KAGVTQTPRYLIKTRGQQVTLSCSPISGHRSVSWYQQTPGQGLQFLFEYFSETQRNKGNFPGRFSGRQFSNSRSEMNVSTLELGDSALYLCASSVGASGTTDTQYFGPGTRLTVL.

This clonotype has a handful of counts. This sequence joins TRBV20-1 and TRBJ2-2, with D possibly TRBD1 on 6 matching bases. Germline loops: CDR1 DFQATT, CDR2 SNEGSKA (reference sequence). V gave up 3 bases and J gave up 5 bases, with 13 bases separating them. The CDR3 spans 14 residues. CDR3 sequence (DNA): TGCAGTGCTAGTAGGCCAGGGGAAACCGGGGAGCTGTTTTTT. This translates into CSASRPGETGELFF.

V gene TRBV5-1 combines with J gene TRBJ1-3, with 7 bases matching TRBD1. V was clipped by 2 bases and J by 8 bases; unmatched bases: 7. There are 14 residues in the CDR3. Germline CDR1 is SGHRS and CDR2 is YFSETQ. The CDR3 DNA is TGCGCCAGCAGCTTAGGGGGCGCCGGGGACACCATATATTTT. It specifies CASSLGGAGDTIYF. Together with reference TRBV5-1 and TRBJ1-3, the CDR3 gives the full variable domain: KAGVTQTPRYLIKTRGQQVTLSCSPISGHRSVSWYQQTPGQGLQFLFEYFSETQRNKGNFPGRFSGRQFSNSRSEMNVSTLELGDSALYLCASSLGGAGDTIYFGEGSWLTVV.

Ten or more counts support this clonotype. V usage is TRBV6-1 and J usage is TRBJ2-7; unclear D gene. The CDR3 sequence is 12 residues long. The V and J ends lost 7 bases and 3 bases respectively, with 10 bases between them. Germline V gene sequence: CDR1 MNHNS, CDR2 SASEGT. CDR3 protein: CASTADGYEQYF. CDR3 nucleotide sequence: TGTGCCAGCACCGCCGACGGCTACGAGCAGTACTTC.

In this sample, this clonotype turned up a few times. This rearrangement joins TRBV24-1 to TRBJ2-3; a weak D match, TRBD2 (5 bases). V was pared by 7 bases and J by 4 bases, with 14 bases between. The CDR3 contains 14 residues. CDR1 and CDR2 from the germline V gene are KGHDR and SFDVKD. The CDR3 DNA sequence: TGTGCCACCAGCCCTGATTACGGGGCAGATACGCAGTATTTT. This codes for CATSPDYGADTQYF.

On this clonotype: This may arise from a read error, as a much more abundant clone is one base away. The DNA for the CDR3 is TGTGCCAGCGGCTCACTTGCCGAGAGCGGGACTCAAGAGACCCAGTACTTC. The encoded protein is CASGSLAESGTQETQYF. The chain carries TRBV7-8 and TRBJ2-5; 7 bases are a match to TRBD2. Germline trimming cut 8 bases from V and 2 bases from J; bases unmatched to any gene: 17. The CDR3 totals 17 residues. Germline CDR1 SGHVS, CDR2 FQNEAQ.

This clonotype has a count of ten or more. The chain is built from TRBV7-8 and TRBJ1-2; D ambiguous. Germline CDR1 is SGHVS and CDR2 is FQNEAQ. V lost 6 bases and J lost 2, with 10 bases in between. This CDR3 contains 13 residues. CDR3 loop: CASRSYTNYGYTF. The CDR3 DNA is TGTGCCAGCAGATCCTATACCAACTATGGCTACACCTTC.

This chain joins TRBV19 and TRBJ2-2; 8 bases are a match to TRBD1. Germline V gene data show CDR1 as LNHDA and CDR2 as SQIVND (reference sequence). The CDR3 is made up of 14 amino acids. The V and J ends lost 4 bases and 6 bases, in that order; junction bases with no gene match: 4. In DNA form, the CDR3 reads TGTGCCAGTAGTAAAATGACAGGGGCCGGGGAGCTGTTTTTT. It encodes CASSKMTGAGELFF.

This clonotype was detected ten times or more. The CDR3 DNA follows: TGTGCCATCGGGGGGACGACCGCGGAGACCCAGTACTTC. Its translation is CAIGGTTAETQYF. The chain has TRBV10-3 and TRBJ2-5; D might be TRBD2 (6 bases). V was shortened by 8 bases and J by 5 bases, with 15 bases between the two germline ends. Germline CDR1 ENHRY, CDR2 SYGVKD. This CDR3 contains 13 residues.

The chain couples TRBV12-3 or TRBV12-4 to TRBJ2-7; 16 nucleotides line up with TRBD2. The J segment lost 2 bases and the V segment lost 8 bases, leaving 15 bases of the junction unmatched. The CDR3 loop spans 19 amino acids. Written as DNA, the CDR3 is TGTGCCAGCCAGGGACGGCCGGGACTAGCGGGAGGGGGGGCCTACGAGCAGTACTTC. Translation: CASQGRPGLAGGGAYEQYF.

This clonotype was observed many times. J is TRBJ2-7 and V is TRBV5-1, with a weak D call TRBD2 (5 bases). Germline-derived CDR1 and CDR2 are SGHRS and YFSETQ. The CDR3 is 16 residues long. The ends were cut back, 3 bases at V and 0 bases at J, with 16 bases in the middle. CDR3 protein: CASSSSLDWVSYEQYF. The DNA of the CDR3 is TGCGCCAGCAGCTCGTCATTGGACTGGGTCTCCTACGAGCAGTACTTC.

The table lists this clonotype with many counts. The junction does not match germline at one end; this may be a read error. The J gene is TRBJ1-2, the V gene TRBV5-1, with D uncertain. The length of the CDR3 is 14 residues. CDR1 is SGHRS, CDR2 YFSETQ, per germline. Written as DNA, the CDR3 is TGCGCCAGCAGCTTAGATGAGTCTAACTATGGCCACACCTTC. It is translated as CASSLDESNYGHTF.

Points on this clonotype: A single base separates this from a much larger clone, so it may be a read error. This chain uses TRBV10-2 with TRBJ1-2; TRBD1 might be the D (6 bases). V was clipped by 8 bases and J by 4 bases, with 17 bases between them. The CDR3 sequence is 14 residues long. The V gene's germline CDR1 is WSHSY and CDR2 SAAADI. The CDR3, as DNA: TGCGCCAGCGCCCCGAGGGGGGGTCCCTATGGCTACACCTTC. It is translated as CASAPRGGPYGYTF.

The chain is built from TRBV24-1 and TRBJ2-7; maybe TRBD1 (5 bases). This CDR3 spans 14 amino acids. Per germline, CDR1 KGHDR and CDR2 SFDVKD. The germline V and J ends were trimmed by 6 bases and 1 base, with 12 bases remaining between them. DNA for the CDR3: TGTGCCACCAGTCCCAGGGCGGAATCCTACGAGCAGTACTTC. Its translation: CATSPRAESYEQYF.

This clonotype was picked up many times. The rearrangement uses TRBV27 and TRBJ2-1, with 9 nucleotides matching TRBD2. The junction had 9 bases not matched to a gene; V was cut back by 8 bases and J by 7 bases. The CDR3 is 14 residues long. Germline V CDR1 and CDR2: MNHEY, SMNVEV (reference sequence). CDR3 nucleotide sequence: TGTGCCAGCCTTTCGCTAGCGGGATCTAATGAGCAGTTCTTC. Amino acids: CASLSLAGSNEQFF.

In its sample, this clonotype was seen many times. The chain links TRBV15 to TRBJ2-1, with 9 bases aligning to TRBD2. The CDR3 spans 16 residues. The V gene end was trimmed by 1 base and the J gene end by 6 bases; junction bases not matched to a gene: 7. Per germline, CDR1 LNHNV and CDR2 YYDKDF (reference sequence). CDR3 DNA: TGTGCCACCAGCAGAGTTGCGGGAGGGCCCCGCAATGAGCAGTTCTTC. It encodes CATSRVAGGPRNEQFF.

This clonotype was found many times. The chain is built from TRBV6-2 or TRBV6-3 and TRBJ2-3; TRBD1 agrees at 8 bases. CDR3 length: 15 residues. Germline CDR1 and CDR2: MNHEY and SVGEGT. V shed 6 bases, J shed 6 bases, and the junction held 11 bases outside the gene matches. CDR3 sequence (DNA): TGTGCCAGCAGGCTGCGACAGGGGCCCCTGGATACGCAGTATTTT. Amino acid sequence: CASRLRQGPLDTQYF.

This clonotype came up a few times. The J gene is TRBJ2-2, the V gene TRBV6-1; D is unclear. V dropped 2 bases and J dropped 4 bases, with 8 bases sitting between them. The germline V gene has CDR1 MNHNS and CDR2 SASEGT. This CDR3 has 14 amino acids. The CDR3 nucleotides read TGTGCCAGCAGTGAAACCCGAACCACCGGGGAGCTGTTTTTT. Translation: CASSETRTTGELFF.

This clonotype was detected only a few times. The rearrangement uses TRBV7-8 and TRBJ2-1; TRBD2 aligns across 14 bases. Germline lookup yields CDR1 SGHVS and CDR2 FQNEAQ. The CDR3 loop spans 19 amino acids. V lost 8 bases and J lost 7; bases outside the gene matches: 19. For the CDR3, the DNA is TGTGCCAGCGGGTTCTATCAAAACTTGTGGACTAGCGGGGGGAATGAGCAGTTCTTC. This translates into CASGFYQNLWTSGGNEQFF.

This clonotype has a count of ten or more. J is TRBJ1-4 and V is TRBV2; D is ambiguous. Germline V gene data show CDR1 as SNHLY and CDR2 as FYNNEI. Trimming stripped 6 bases from V and 0 bases from J, with 11 bases between. The CDR3 length is 15 residues. CDR3 in amino acids: CASRQNVATNEKLFF. The CDR3 DNA reads as TGTGCCAGCAGACAGAATGTAGCAACTAATGAAAAACTGTTTTTT.

This clonotype was recorded at least ten times. The V gene is TRBV2, the J gene TRBJ1-3; the D is unclear. CDR1 SNHLY and CDR2 FYNNEI come from the germline V gene. The germline V and J ends were trimmed by 7 bases and 0 bases, with 10 bases remaining between them. The CDR3 has 14 amino acids. In DNA form, the CDR3 reads TGTGCCAGCACCGGTGCGAGCTCTGGAAACACCATATATTTT. It encodes CASTGASSGNTIYF.

There are many counts of this clonotype. The V gene is TRBV3-1, the J gene TRBJ1-6, with D unresolved. The germline gives CDR1 LGHDT, CDR2 YNNKEL (reference sequence). The ends were cut back, 3 bases at V and 7 bases at J, with 7 bases in the middle. CDR3 length: 13 residues. CDR3 coding DNA: TGTGCCAGCAGCCATCTGGAGAATTCACCCCTCCACTTT. Translating it yields CASSHLENSPLHF. Combining the CDR3 with reference TRBV3-1 and TRBJ1-6 gives the whole variable domain DTAVSQTPKYLVTQMGNDKSIKCEQNLGHDTMYWYKQDSKKFLKIMFSYNNKELIINETVPNRFSPKSPDKAHLNLHINSLELGDSAVYFCASSHLENSPLHFGNGTRLTVT.

This clonotype was detected ten times or more. V and J are TRBV9 and TRBJ2-1, with a weak D call TRBD2 (6 bases). The germline V and J ends were trimmed by 4 bases and 5 bases, with 16 bases remaining between them. The CDR3 is made up of 15 amino acids. Germline V CDR1 and CDR2: SGDLS, YYNGEE. The CDR3 DNA reads TGTGCCAGCAGCCCCTTGGGTAGCGGACACAATGAGCAGTTCTTC. It yields the protein CASSPLGSGHNEQFF.